This paragraph covers one T cell receptor beta chain sequence. This specimen comes from a study of T cell changes during pregnancy in multiple sclerosis. Profiling relied on immunoSEQ multiplex PCR, and the TCRdb table lists in-frame clones only, not all of them. Of fewer than 110,000 clones detected, 91% appear once; the ten largest clones hold about 3.1%. The receptor's source is a female donor with multiple sclerosis, enrolled in a pregnancy study. The sample here was peripheral blood, taken in the second trimester of pregnancy.

CDR3 protein: CASRPLAGGNTDTQYF. The CDR3 DNA reads as TGTGCCAGCCGACCTCTAGCGGGAGGGAACACAGATACGCAGTATTTT. This chain connects TRBV2 to TRBJ2-3, with 12 bases that match TRBD2. The J segment lost 2 bases and the V segment lost 8 bases, leaving 8 bases of the junction unmatched. Germline lookup yields CDR1 SNHLY and CDR2 FYNNEI. CDR3 length: 16 amino acids.